These T cell receptor beta chains were read from a single sample in a study of blood T cell repertoires in COVID-19. Repertoires were generated with immunoSEQ multiplex PCR, while TCRdb's copy carries only in-frame clones and drops some. The sample contains just under 350,000 clones, approximately 82% of which appear only once. Sequencing was performed on peripheral blood. Every receptor here comes from a young man with active or convalescent COVID-19. Both conserved end residues are part of each CDR3. A D gene is named only where the DNA matches it firmly. Not every row has a clone size; where given, it reads once, few, many or a size class.

d_call clone_size j_call v_call cdr3_aa cdr3_nt
. . TRBJ1-2 TRBV10-2 CASTSGVGGYTF TGCGCCAGCACCTCGGGAGTCGGGGGCTACACCTTC
TRBD1 . TRBJ1-4 TRBV9 CASSVAGQGFEKLFF TGTGCCAGCAGCGTAGCGGGACAGGGGTTTGAAAAACTGTTTTTT
TRBD1 . TRBJ2-1 TRBV7-2 CASSRLGDRGSEQFF TGTGCCAGCAGCCGCCTGGGGGACAGGGGCTCTGAGCAGTTCTTC
TRBD1 . TRBJ1-1 TRBV19 CASNTGVAEAFF TGTGCCAGTAATACAGGGGTAGCTGAAGCTTTCTTT
. . TRBJ2-5 TRBV9 CASSVGGLGQETQYF TGTGCCAGCAGCGTGGGGGGGCTGGGGCAAGAGACCCAGTACTTC
. many TRBJ1-2 TRBV29-1 CSVVPSNYGYTF TGCAGCGTTGTGCCGAGTAACTATGGCTACACCTTC
TRBD2 . TRBJ2-2 TRBV7-9 CASSLKRELRELFF TGTGCCAGCAGCTTAAAGCGGGAGCTCCGGGAGCTGTTTTTT
. . TRBJ1-1 TRBV11-2 CASSAWGAKAEAFF TGTGCCAGCAGTGCGTGGGGCGCTAAGGCTGAAGCTTTCTTT
TRBD1 . TRBJ2-5 TRBV4-1 CASSQDGGQRGETQYF TGCGCCAGCAGCCAAGATGGGGGACAGCGCGGAGAGACCCAGTACTTC
TRBD2 . TRBJ2-1 TRBV6-5 CASSYSLAGTNEQFF TGTGCCAGCAGTTACTCTCTAGCGGGAACCAATGAGCAGTTCTTC
TRBD1 . TRBJ2-5 TRBV15 CATSRGTGERTQYF TGTGCCACCAGCAGAGGGACAGGGGAAAGGACCCAGTACTTC
. many TRBJ2-1 TRBV4-1 CASSQERNYNEQFF TGCGCCAGCAGCCAAGAGAGGAACTACAATGAGCAGTTCTTC
TRBD1 . TRBJ1-3 TRBV4-2 CASSQVGTAFSGNTIYF TGTGCCAGCAGCCAAGTTGGGACAGCCTTCTCTGGAAACACCATATATTTT
. . TRBJ2-1 TRBV7-3 CASGRGSSYNEQFF TGTGCCAGCGGGCGGGGTAGCTCCTACAATGAGCAGTTCTTC
. . TRBJ2-1 TRBV29-1 CSVGVNEQFF TGCAGCGTTGGAGTGAATGAGCAGTTCTTC
. once TRBJ2-1 TRBV6-1 CASSDGRGRVQFF TGTGCCAGCAGTGACGGGCGGGGGCGAGTTCAGTTCTTC
. . TRBJ1-4 TRBV25-1 CASSEGGTGEKLFF TGTGCCAGCAGTGAAGGGGGCACAGGTGAAAAACTGTTTTTT
. . TRBJ2-5 TRBV19 CASTKGGEGETQYF TGTGCCAGTACCAAGGGAGGAGAGGGAGAGACCCAGTACTTC
. . TRBJ2-7 TRBV9 CASSVGLAKAYEQYF TGTGCCAGCAGCGTTGGCCTAGCGAAAGCCTACGAGCAGTACTTC
. . TRBJ2-1 TRBV12-2 CASRSGPCRGGPKKSSYNEQFF TGTGCAAGTCGCTCTGGACCGTGTCGGGGGGGACCTAAAAAGAGCTCCTACAATGAGCAGTTCTTC
TRBD2 . TRBJ2-4 TRBV7-9 CASSVSGRAFLDIQYF TGTGCCAGCAGCGTAAGCGGGAGGGCCTTTTTGGACATTCAGTACTTC
. once TRBJ2-3 TRBV4-1 CASSAHRVPPDTQYF TGCGCCAGCAGCGCCCACAGGGTACCCCCAGATACGCAGTATTTT
. once TRBJ1-1 TRBV9 CASSVDGNTEAFF TGTGCCAGCAGCGTAGACGGGAACACTGAAGCTTTCTTT
. . TRBJ1-3 TRBV19 CASSIQAFSGNTIYF TGTGCCAGTAGTATCCAGGCTTTCTCTGGAAACACCATATATTTT
. . TRBJ1-6 TRBV7-2 CASSLARGRGISPLHF TGTGCCAGCAGCTTAGCGCGGGGGAGGGGAATTTCACCCCTCCACTTT
. few TRBJ1-3 TRBV6-5 CASSYSNREKNTIYF TGTGCCAGCAGTTACTCGAACAGGGAAAAAAACACCATATATTTT